Presented here are 25 T cell receptor beta chains from one specimen sequenced in a study of Graves' ophthalmopathy and Graves' hyperthyroidism. Scientists amplified the TCR beta CDR3 regions from RNA transcripts. A first-round RT-PCR used HTBI primers, followed by a second-round multiplex PCR. MiXCR was run by TCRdb on the multiplex PCR reads, yielding one entry per CDR3 protein. The sample holds roughly 1.1 million distinct CDR3 sequences; 35% to 40% are singletons and the top ten take 8.5% to 14%. The sample was peripheral blood or thyroid tissue (not recorded which). The receptors shown here come from an adult man with Graves' hyperthyroidism.

This clonotype was counted ten times or more. J is TRBJ1-5 and V is TRBV19, with 7 bases that match TRBD1. The CDR3 has 14 amino acids. V dropped 5 bases and J dropped 9; count of bases not matched to a gene: 10. Germline lookup yields CDR1 LNHDA and CDR2 SQIVND (reference sequence). CDR3 sequence: CASSPSGQAAPQHF. The CDR3 nucleotides read TGTGCCAGTAGTCCGTCTGGACAGGCTGCGCCCCAGCATTTT. Full variable domain (missing parts from reference TRBV19 and TRBJ1-5): DGGITQSPKYLFRKEGQNVTLSCEQNLNHDAMYWYRQDPGQGLRLIYYSQIVNDFQKGDIAEGYSVSREKKESFPLTVTSAQKNPTAFYLCASSPSGQAAPQHFGDGTRLSIL.

This clonotype has at least ten counts. This chain joins TRBV2 and TRBJ1-5, with D hard to call. Trimming stripped 1 base from V and 3 bases from J, with 10 bases between. This CDR3 contains 15 residues. The germline gives CDR1 SNHLY, CDR2 FYNNEI. The CDR3 DNA reads as TGTGCCAGCAGTGAAGGAAAGGGTTTCAATCAGCCCCAGCATTTT. Protein sequence: CASSEGKGFNQPQHF.

This clonotype was picked up many times. This chain joins TRBV6-5 and TRBJ2-5; 10 nucleotides match TRBD2. This CDR3 region has 16 residues. Germline V gene lookup returns CDR1 MNHEY and CDR2 SVGAGI. V lost 2 bases to trimming and J lost 2 bases; unmatched junction nucleotides: 5. CDR3 nucleotide sequence: TGTGCCAGCAGTTACGGTCCTAGCGGGGGACAAGAGACCCAGTACTTC. Its protein product is CASSYGPSGGQETQYF.

The chain uses TRBV4-1 and TRBJ1-1; 8 nucleotides agree with TRBD1. This CDR3 region has 16 residues. With 7 bases clipped from V and 3 bases from J, the junction kept 13 bases outside the gene matches. In germline, CDR1 is MGHRA, CDR2 YSYEKL. The CDR3 nucleotides read TGCGCCAGCACCGAAACATTGACAGGGGTTTACACTGAAGCTTTCTTT. The encoded protein is CASTETLTGVYTEAFF.

This clonotype was counted only a few times. The chain combines TRBV12-3 or TRBV12-4 with TRBJ2-7; D not certain. The CDR3 runs 14 residues. Deletions cut 2 bases from V and 7 bases from J, with 15 bases between. The CDR3 protein is CASSLLANSIEQYF. CDR3 bases: TGTGCCAGCAGTTTACTGGCTAACTCGATAGAGCAGTACTTC.

This clonotype has at least ten counts. The chain couples TRBV5-1 to TRBJ1-2, with D perhaps matching TRBD1 (6 bases). V lost 2 bases to trimming and J lost 6 bases, with 17 bases between them. Per the germline V gene, CDR1 is SGHRS and CDR2 is YFSETQ. The CDR3 is 15 amino acids. The CDR3: CASSFTFRGEDGYTF. The CDR3 region has the DNA TGCGCCAGCAGCTTCACCTTCAGGGGCGAGGATGGCTACACCTTC.

This clonotype has a handful of counts. This could be a read error, since a much larger clone is one nucleotide away. The chain recombines TRBV5-1 with TRBJ1-6; D not certain. The CDR3 is 15 amino acids. Per germline, CDR1 SGHRS and CDR2 YFSETQ. Trimming shortened V by 0 bases and J by 7 bases, and 11 bases separated the two germline ends. The CDR3 region has the DNA TGCGCCAGCAGCTTGGCGATGCAGCGCAATTCACCCCTCCACTTT. Encoded protein: CASSLAMQRNSPLHF.

The chain carries TRBV2 and TRBJ2-5; D assignment may be TRBD1 or TRBD2 (5 bases each). Trimming removed 4 bases from V and 4 bases from J, with 13 bases in between. Germline V gene sequence: CDR1 SNHLY, CDR2 FYNNEI. The CDR3 loop spans 14 amino acids. The CDR3 sequence is CASSALGDRETQYF. The CDR3 nucleotides read TGTGCCAGCAGTGCGTTAGGGGACCGAGAGACCCAGTACTTC.

The gene calls are TRBV2 and TRBJ1-4; a weak D match, TRBD1 (5 bases). Trimming took 6 bases from V and 5 from J, leaving 19 bases between them. This CDR3 is 16 amino acids long. Germline V CDR1 and CDR2: SNHLY, FYNNEI. The CDR3 coding sequence is TGTGCCAGCAGGATATCTACAGGAGAAGACAATGAAAAACTGTTTTTT. This codes for CASRISTGEDNEKLFF.

This clonotype was found many times. J is TRBJ2-5 and V is TRBV25-1; the D call may be TRBD1 or TRBD2 (5 bases each). This CDR3 spans 15 amino acids. The germline gives CDR1 MGHDK, CDR2 SYGVNS. V was clipped by 2 bases and J by 5 bases, with 15 bases between them. The CDR3 loop is CASSEEGTPSETQYF. CDR3 bases: TGTGCCAGCAGTGAAGAGGGGACGCCATCGGAGACCCAGTACTTC.

The V and J genes are TRBV10-3 and TRBJ1-5; 10 bases fit TRBD1. Trimming removed 7 bases from V and 3 bases from J; junction bases left unmatched: 9. Germline-derived CDR1 and CDR2 are ENHRY and SYGVKD. The CDR3 covers 16 residues. CDR3 in DNA: TGTGCCATCAAGAACCCGGGACAGGGGAACAATCAGCCCCAGCATTTT. Translating gives CAIKNPGQGNNQPQHF.

The V call is TRBV2, the J call TRBJ2-5; D tentatively reads TRBD1 or TRBD2 (5 bases each). The CDR3 is 11 residues long. Germline V gene data show CDR1 as SNHLY and CDR2 as FYNNEI. Trimming removed 5 bases from V and 10 bases from J, with 11 bases in between. The DNA for the CDR3 is TGTGCCAGCAGTCCTACGGGGCACCAGTACTTC. This codes for CASSPTGHQYF.

J is TRBJ1-4 and V is TRBV12-3 or TRBV12-4; TRBD1 agrees at 8 bases. V trimming: 7 bases; J trimming: 5 bases; junction bases outside the gene matches: 6. CDR3 length: 14 residues. CDR3 in amino acids: CASTLGDRNEKLFF. The CDR3 nucleotides read TGTGCCAGCACCTTGGGGGACAGGAATGAAAAACTGTTTTTT.

This rearrangement joins TRBV5-4 to TRBJ2-5; 11 bases are a match to TRBD2. CDR1 SGHNT and CDR2 YYREEE come from the germline V gene (reference sequence). V trimming: 4 bases; J trimming: 4 bases; junction bases outside the gene matches: 12. The CDR3 covers 17 residues. CDR3: CASSRTPSGGTRETQYF. As DNA, the CDR3 is TGTGCCAGCAGCCGTACTCCTAGCGGGGGGACAAGAGAGACCCAGTACTTC.

The chain links TRBV5-1 to TRBJ1-2, with D unresolved. V lost 4 bases and J 10 bases, leaving 8 bases between the germline ends. Per germline, CDR1 SGHRS and CDR2 YFSETQ. This CDR3 contains 10 residues. CDR3 nucleotides: TGCGCCAGCAGCGCGGACGCCTACACCTTC. It encodes CASSADAYTF.

A note on this clonotype: A much bigger clone sits one base away, suggesting this may be a read error. The rearrangement joins TRBV7-2 to TRBJ1-2, with a tentative D call TRBD1 (5 bases). The CDR3 consists of 16 residues. The germline gives CDR1 SGHTA, CDR2 FQGNSA. In nucleotides, the CDR3 is TGTGCCAGCAGCCAAGTTCGGGGGGATCCTAACCATGGCTACACCTTC. Amino acid sequence: CASSQVRGDPNHGYTF. Supplemented by reference TRBV7-2 and TRBJ1-2, the full variable domain reads GAGVSQSPSNKVTEKGKDVELRCDPISGHTALYWYRQSLGQGLEFLIYFQGNSAPDKSGLPSDRFSAERTGGSVSTLTIQRTQQEDSAVYLCASSQVRGDPNHGYTFGSGTRLTVV.

At least ten counts were recorded for this clonotype. This chain links TRBV20-1 with TRBJ1-2; D gene unclear. Between the trimmed V and J ends, which lost 0 bases and 7 bases, there was a span of 6 bases. This CDR3 has 11 residues. Germline-derived CDR1 and CDR2 are DFQATT and SNEGSKA (reference sequence). The CDR3 reads CSARDPPGYTF. In DNA, the CDR3 is TGCAGTGCTAGAGATCCGCCTGGCTACACCTTC.

This clonotype was observed many times. V and J are TRBV7-9 and TRBJ1-1, with D possibly being TRBD1 (5 bases). Germline assignment: CDR1 SEHNR and CDR2 FQNEAQ (reference sequence). The V gene lost 8 bases and the J gene lost 0 bases, with 13 bases spanning the gap. This CDR3 has 14 amino acids. The CDR3 here is CASRLGTVNTEAFF. The DNA of the CDR3 is TGTGCCAGCCGCCTAGGGACGGTGAACACTGAAGCTTTCTTT.

V and J are TRBV12-3 or TRBV12-4 and TRBJ1-5; the D gene is possibly TRBD1 (6 bases). CDR3 length equals 17 residues. Trimming stripped 4 bases from V and 2 bases from J, with 18 bases between. Written as DNA, the CDR3 is TGTGCCAGCAGTTACGGACTACGGGCAGGGGGCAATCAGCCCCAGCATTTT. It codes for CASSYGLRAGGNQPQHF.

This clonotype was seen a few times. J is TRBJ2-2 and V is TRBV6-5; D perhaps matches TRBD1 (6 bases). Between the trimmed V and J ends, which lost 0 bases and 0 bases, there was a span of 11 bases. The V gene's germline CDR1 is MNHEY and CDR2 SVGAGI. The CDR3 totals 17 residues. This CDR3 is CASSYSTGTSNTGELFF. CDR3 sequence (DNA): TGTGCCAGCAGTTACTCGACCGGGACATCGAACACCGGGGAGCTGTTTTTT.

As for this clonotype: The CDR3 does not end in the conserved phenylalanine or tryptophan, so this is likely a read error. The V gene is TRBV2, the J gene TRBJ2-5; no clear D. This CDR3 spans 13 amino acids. Germline-derived CDR1 and CDR2 are SNHLY and FYNNEI. V lost 4 bases to trimming and J lost 5 bases, with 11 bases between them. CDR3 sequence (DNA): TGTGCCAGCAGTGGAATTCTGGAGGAGACCCAGTACCTC. Its translation: CASSGILEETQYL.

The chain is built from TRBV15 and TRBJ1-5; 7 bases align to TRBD1. V lost 6 bases, J lost 3 bases, and 2 bases stayed unmatched. CDR3 length: 13 amino acids. The germline V gene has CDR1 LNHNV and CDR2 YYDKDF (reference sequence). CDR3 DNA sequence: TGTGCCACCAGGGGACAGACCAATCAGCCCCAGCATTTT. Translating it yields CATRGQTNQPQHF.

This clonotype was seen repeatedly, ten times or more. The chain carries TRBV7-2 and TRBJ2-5; TRBD1 might be the D (5 bases). The CDR3 loop spans 15 amino acids. The germline CDR1 and CDR2 sequences are SGHTA and FQGNSA. Trimming pared 0 bases from V and 4 bases from J, leaving 12 bases between. Written as DNA, the CDR3 is TGTGCCAGCAGCTTAGCGCCAAGAAGGGGAGAGACCCAGTACTTC. This encodes CASSLAPRRGETQYF.

V gene TRBV9 combines with J gene TRBJ2-7, with 11 bases aligning to TRBD1. The germline V gene encodes CDR1 SGDLS and CDR2 YYNGEE. This CDR3 region has 13 residues. The CDR3 protein is CATQDRGLDEQYF. The CDR3 DNA reads as TGTGCTACTCAGGACAGGGGGCTTGACGAGCAGTACTTC.

Written as DNA, the CDR3 is TGCGCCAGCGTGGAAGTACAGGACTACGAGCAGTACTTC. This sequence encodes CASVEVQDYEQYF. The chain links TRBV5-1 to TRBJ2-7, with D possibly matching TRBD1 (5 bases). Trimming left V 7 bases short and J 3 bases short, with 14 bases between. CDR1 SGHRS and CDR2 YFSETQ come from the germline V gene. The CDR3 consists of 13 residues. Full variable domain (remainder filled in from reference TRBV5-1 and TRBJ2-7): KAGVTQTPRYLIKTRGQQVTLSCSPISGHRSVSWYQQTPGQGLQFLFEYFSETQRNKGNFPGRFSGRQFSNSRSEMNVSTLELGDSALYLCASVEVQDYEQYFGPGTRLTVT.